This T cell receptor (beta chain) stems from a study of T cell changes during pregnancy in multiple sclerosis. This clone has just one count. Sequenced by immunoSEQ multiplex PCR; TCRdb stores in-frame clones only, minus some. The sample contains tens of thousands of clones, around 91% of which appear only once. The source material was CD4+ T cells from peripheral blood mononuclear cells, sampled before pregnancy. This clonotype originated in a female donor with multiple sclerosis, enrolled in a pregnancy study.

The CDR3 spells CASSLKLTSYQPQHF. The DNA for the CDR3 is TGTGCCAGCAGCTTAAAACTAACATCGTACCAGCCCCAGCATTTT. The chain combines TRBV5-8 with TRBJ1-5; no clear D gene. This CDR3 region has 15 residues. With 2 bases removed from V and 7 bases from J, the gap between germline ends came to 16 bases. Germline loops: CDR1 SGHTS, CDR2 YDEGEE.